Sequencing of this TCR beta chain was carried out in a study of cytomegalovirus exposure and HLA in healthy donors. The primer mix had 60 Vbeta and 13 Jbeta primers. Sequenced by immunoSEQ multiplex PCR; TCRdb stores in-frame clones only, minus some. The sample shows 150,000 to 200,000 clones, around three quarters of them seen only once. The sequenced sample consisted of PBMCs. This TCR was sampled from a woman in her 30s in good health and CMV-seronegative.

CDR3 sequence: CASSPGLETIEQYF. The CDR3 DNA reads as TGTGCCAGCTCTCCGGGACTAGAAACCATCGAGCAGTACTTC. The V call is TRBV18, the J call TRBJ2-7, with TRBD2 matching over 8 bases. Germline lookup yields CDR1 KGHSH and CDR2 LQKENI. The CDR3 runs to 14 residues. After removal of 6 bases from V and 6 bases from J, the junction contained 10 bases not matched to a gene.